The rows below give T cell receptor beta chains drawn from one sample of a study of regulatory T cells in long-lasting Graves disease. TCRdb re-called the multiplex PCR reads with MiXCR, one entry per CDR3 protein. The sample holds roughly 510,000 distinct CDR3 sequences, roughly 16% seen once. The same sample was also studied in work on T cells in Graves' hyperthyroidism and ophthalmopathy.

The specimen comprised peripheral blood mononuclear cells (PBMCs), sampled at new diagnosis, from a patient treated with antithyroid drugs. Every receptor here comes from a man younger than 35 with Graves disease. CDR3s include the opening cysteine and the closing phenylalanine or tryptophan. The D gene is left open where the match is weak. Size values are once, few and many counts, or a class for expanded clones, and some rows have none.

size: many
D: -
J: TRBJ1-5
V: TRBV6-5
CDR3: CASSYSGSSNQPQHF
DNA: TGTGCCAGCAGTTACTCGGGCAGTAGCAATCAGCCCCAGCATTTT

size: -
D: TRBD2
J: TRBJ2-1
V: TRBV10-2
CDR3: CASNLGIAGSSYNEQFF
DNA: TGCGCCAGCAACCTCGGGATAGCGGGATCCTCCTACAATGAGCAGTTCTTC

size: -
D: -
J: TRBJ2-7
V: TRBV29-1
CDR3: CSVRKGVSYEQYF
DNA: TGCAGCGTTAGGAAAGGGGTCTCCTACGAGCAGTACTTC

size: few
D: -
J: TRBJ2-7
V: TRBV6-1
CDR3: CASSPLKRENYEQYF
DNA: TGTGCCAGCAGTCCCTTGAAGCGCGAGAACTACGAGCAGTACTTC

size: many
D: -
J: TRBJ2-5
V: TRBV5-1
CDR3: CASSFRDGARETQYF
DNA: TGCGCCAGCAGCTTCAGGGACGGGGCGCGGGAGACCCAGTACTTC

size: -
D: TRBD2
J: TRBJ2-7
V: TRBV18
CDR3: CASSPSLGTSGATYEQYF
DNA: TGTGCCAGCTCACCCTCGCTGGGGACTAGCGGGGCGACCTACGAGCAGTACTTC

size: few
D: -
J: TRBJ2-1
V: TRBV6-2/TRBV6-3
CDR3: CASSRPVGSYNEQFF
DNA: TGTGCCAGCAGTCGCCCGGTGGGCTCCTACAATGAGCAGTTCTTC

size: -
D: -
J: TRBJ1-2
V: TRBV7-2
CDR3: CASSNLGVWYGYTF
DNA: TGTGCCAGCAGTAATCTTGGGGTGTGGTATGGCTACACCTTC

size: -
D: TRBD2
J: TRBJ2-2
V: TRBV9
CDR3: CASSVAGTSLYTGELFF
DNA: TGTGCCAGCAGCGTAGCCGGGACTAGCCTTTACACCGGGGAGCTGTTTTTT

size: many
D: TRBD1
J: TRBJ2-2
V: TRBV12-3/TRBV12-4
CDR3: CASNSRQGNTGELFF
DNA: TGTGCCAGCAATTCGAGACAGGGGAACACCGGGGAGCTGTTTTTT

size: few
D: TRBD1
J: TRBJ2-4
V: TRBV5-1
CDR3: CASRTGQGATGNIQYF
DNA: TGCGCCAGCAGGACGGGACAGGGGGCAACGGGGAACATTCAGTACTTC

size: -
D: TRBD1
J: TRBJ1-5
V: TRBV19
CDR3: CASSIGDRANPDPDQPQHF
DNA: TGTGCCAGTAGTATAGGGGACAGGGCGAACCCTGACCCTGATCAGCCCCAGCATTTT

size: -
D: -
J: TRBJ2-3
V: TRBV30
CDR3: CAWSPSGDTQYF
DNA: TGTGCCTGGAGCCCCTCAGGGGATACGCAGTATTTT

size: -
D: -
J: TRBJ1-1
V: TRBV7-2
CDR3: CASSSEDGPGAFF
DNA: TGTGCCAGCAGCTCAGAGGACGGGCCGGGCGCTTTCTTT

size: many
D: -
J: TRBJ2-7
V: TRBV4-1
CDR3: CASSQVGPGPSYEQYF
DNA: TGCGCCAGCAGCCAAGTAGGCCCGGGACCCTCCTACGAGCAGTACTTC

size: many
D: -
J: TRBJ2-5
V: TRBV28
CDR3: CASSLGGLFQETQYF
DNA: TGTGCCAGCAGTTTGGGGGGGCTTTTTCAAGAGACCCAGTACTTC

size: many
D: -
J: TRBJ2-7
V: TRBV9
CDR3: CASSVVPGSYEQYF
DNA: TGTGCCAGCAGCGTAGTGCCGGGATCTTACGAGCAGTACTTC

size: -
D: -
J: TRBJ2-3
V: TRBV20-1
CDR3: CSAIPGESTDTQYF
DNA: TGCAGTGCAATACCGGGGGAAAGCACAGATACGCAGTATTTT

size: many
D: TRBD2
J: TRBJ2-3
V: TRBV3-1
CDR3: CASRDSGRPSDTQYF
DNA: TGTGCCAGCAGGGATAGCGGGAGGCCATCAGATACGCAGTATTTT

size: many
D: TRBD2
J: TRBJ2-2
V: TRBV9
CDR3: CASSVRGRSTGELFF
DNA: TGTGCCAGCAGCGTCCGCGGGAGGAGCACCGGGGAGCTGTTTTTT

size: few
D: -
J: TRBJ2-2
V: TRBV2
CDR3: CASTEGQGMAGELFF
DNA: TGTGCCAGCACCGAAGGGCAGGGCATGGCCGGGGAGCTGTTTTTT

size: many
D: TRBD1
J: TRBJ1-5
V: TRBV20-1
CDR3: CSAHAGGGNQPQHF
DNA: TGCAGTGCCCACGCAGGGGGCGGCAATCAGCCCCAGCATTTT

size: -
D: -
J: TRBJ1-1
V: TRBV7-2
CDR3: CASSLSPGGTEAFF
DNA: TGTGCCAGCAGCTTATCCCCGGGGGGCACTGAAGCTTTCTTT

size: many
D: -
J: TRBJ2-7
V: TRBV11-1
CDR3: CASTEGAFYYEQYF
DNA: TGTGCCAGCACCGAAGGGGCTTTCTACTACGAGCAGTACTTC

size: many
D: -
J: TRBJ2-4
V: TRBV20-1
CDR3: CSARGAPLAKNIQYF
DNA: TGCAGTGCTAGAGGTGCCCCGCTAGCCAAAAACATTCAGTACTTC

size: few
D: -
J: TRBJ1-5
V: TRBV7-9
CDR3: CASSFLVRNSGQPQHF
DNA: TGTGCCAGCAGCTTTTTAGTTCGGAACTCGGGTCAGCCCCAGCATTTT

size: many
D: -
J: TRBJ2-7
V: TRBV20-1
CDR3: CSARGTQGSNEQYF
DNA: TGCAGTGCTAGAGGGACACAGGGATCCAACGAGCAGTACTTC

size: few
D: -
J: TRBJ1-3
V: TRBV6-1
CDR3: CASRPVGARGNTIYF
DNA: TGTGCCAGCAGGCCAGTAGGGGCGCGTGGAAACACCATATATTTT

size: many
D: -
J: TRBJ1-1
V: TRBV6-1
CDR3: CASSETGSNTEAFF
DNA: TGTGCCAGCAGTGAGACCGGGAGTAACACTGAAGCTTTCTTT